Below, one T cell receptor (beta chain) is given with its context. This specimen belongs to a study of blood T cell repertoires in COVID-19. Per the germline V gene, CDR1 is MNHEY and CDR2 is SVGAGI. The trim removed 3 bases at V and 8 bases at J, leaving 11 bases unmatched. The CDR3 spans 16 residues. Using immunoSEQ multiplex PCR, the repertoire was profiled, and TCRdb retains in-frame clones only, with some absent. The table has more than 95,000 clones, about 91% seen once; the top ten hold 5% to 6.5%. The receptor comes from a human donor in a cohort sampled during active COVID-19. The sample taken for sequencing was peripheral blood. This chain connects TRBV6-5 to TRBJ1-1; 11 nucleotides align to TRBD1. In nucleotides, the CDR3 is TGTGCCAGCAGTTATTTCGGGACAGGGGGAAAGGTCGAAGCTTTCTTT. It codes for CASSYFGTGGKVEAFF.